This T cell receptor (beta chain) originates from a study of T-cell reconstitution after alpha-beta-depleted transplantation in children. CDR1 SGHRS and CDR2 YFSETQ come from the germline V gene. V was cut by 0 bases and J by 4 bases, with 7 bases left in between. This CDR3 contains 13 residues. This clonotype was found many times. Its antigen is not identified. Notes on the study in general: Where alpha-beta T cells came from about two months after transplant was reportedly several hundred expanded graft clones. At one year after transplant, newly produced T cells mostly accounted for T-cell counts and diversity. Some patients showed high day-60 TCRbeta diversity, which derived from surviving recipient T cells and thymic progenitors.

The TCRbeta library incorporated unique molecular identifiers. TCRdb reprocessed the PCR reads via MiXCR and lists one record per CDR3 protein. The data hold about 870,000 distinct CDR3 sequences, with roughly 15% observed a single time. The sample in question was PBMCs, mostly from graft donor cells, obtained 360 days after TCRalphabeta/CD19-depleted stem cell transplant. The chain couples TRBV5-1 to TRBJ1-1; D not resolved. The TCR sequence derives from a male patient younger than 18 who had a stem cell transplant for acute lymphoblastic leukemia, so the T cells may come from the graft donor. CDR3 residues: CASSLAGRTEAFF. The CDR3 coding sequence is TGCGCCAGCAGCTTGGCTGGACGCACTGAAGCTTTCTTT. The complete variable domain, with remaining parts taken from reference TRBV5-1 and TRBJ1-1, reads KAGVTQTPRYLIKTRGQQVTLSCSPISGHRSVSWYQQTPGQGLQFLFEYFSETQRNKGNFPGRFSGRQFSNSRSEMNVSTLELGDSALYLCASSLAGRTEAFFGQGTRLTVV.